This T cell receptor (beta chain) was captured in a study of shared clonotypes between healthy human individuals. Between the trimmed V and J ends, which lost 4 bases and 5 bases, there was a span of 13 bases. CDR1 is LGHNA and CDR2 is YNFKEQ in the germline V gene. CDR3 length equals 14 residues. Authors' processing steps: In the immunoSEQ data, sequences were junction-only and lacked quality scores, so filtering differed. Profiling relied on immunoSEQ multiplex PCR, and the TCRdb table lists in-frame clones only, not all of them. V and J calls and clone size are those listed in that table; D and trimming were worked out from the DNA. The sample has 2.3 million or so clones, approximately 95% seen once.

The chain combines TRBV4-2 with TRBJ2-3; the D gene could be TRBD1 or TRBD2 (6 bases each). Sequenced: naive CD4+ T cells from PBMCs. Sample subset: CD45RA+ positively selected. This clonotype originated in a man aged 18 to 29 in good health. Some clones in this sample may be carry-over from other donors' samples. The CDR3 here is CASSPGGGRDTQYF. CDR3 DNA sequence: TGTGCCAGCAGCCCCGGTGGGGGGCGAGATACGCAGTATTTT.